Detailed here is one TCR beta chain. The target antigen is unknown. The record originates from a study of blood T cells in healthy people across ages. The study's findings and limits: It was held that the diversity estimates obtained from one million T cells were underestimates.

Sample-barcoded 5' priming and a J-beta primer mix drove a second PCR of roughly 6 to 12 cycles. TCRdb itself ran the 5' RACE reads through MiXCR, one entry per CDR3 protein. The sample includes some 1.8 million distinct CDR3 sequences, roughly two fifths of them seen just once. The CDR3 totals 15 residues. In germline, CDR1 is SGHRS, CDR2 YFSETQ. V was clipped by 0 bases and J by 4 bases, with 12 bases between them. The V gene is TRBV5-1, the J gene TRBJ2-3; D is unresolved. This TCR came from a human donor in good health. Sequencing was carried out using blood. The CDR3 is CASSLGPTRADTQYF. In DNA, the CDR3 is TGCGCCAGCAGCTTGGGACCCACACGGGCAGATACGCAGTATTTT.